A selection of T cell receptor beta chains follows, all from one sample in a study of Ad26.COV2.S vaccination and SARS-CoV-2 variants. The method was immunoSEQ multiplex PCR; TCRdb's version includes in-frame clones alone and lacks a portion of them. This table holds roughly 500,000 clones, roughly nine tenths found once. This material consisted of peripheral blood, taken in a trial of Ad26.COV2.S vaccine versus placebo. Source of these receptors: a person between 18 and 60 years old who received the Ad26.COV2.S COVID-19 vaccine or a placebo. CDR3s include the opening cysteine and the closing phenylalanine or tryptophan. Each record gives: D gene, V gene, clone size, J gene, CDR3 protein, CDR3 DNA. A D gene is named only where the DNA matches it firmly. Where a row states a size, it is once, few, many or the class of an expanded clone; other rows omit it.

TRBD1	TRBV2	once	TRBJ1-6	CASTAQGASPLHF	TGTGCCAGCACGGCACAGGGGGCCTCACCCCTCCACTTT
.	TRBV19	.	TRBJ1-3	CASSILQGSSGNTIYF	TGTGCCAGTAGTATTCTACAAGGCTCCTCTGGAAACACCATATATTTT
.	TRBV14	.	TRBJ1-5	CASSQVLSTLNQPQHF	TGTGCCAGCAGCCAAGTTTTGTCCACCCTCAATCAGCCCCAGCATTTT
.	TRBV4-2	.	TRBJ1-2	CASRPGTESGYTF	TGTGCCAGCAGACCCGGGACGGAGTCTGGCTACACCTTC
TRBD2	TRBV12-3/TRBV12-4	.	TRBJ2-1	CASSLVSGSKFF	TGTGCCAGCAGTTTGGTTAGCGGGAGTAAGTTCTTC
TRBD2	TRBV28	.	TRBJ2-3	CASSQITGLAGETDTQYF	TGTGCCAGTTCACAGATTACGGGACTAGCGGGGGAAACAGATACGCAGTATTTT
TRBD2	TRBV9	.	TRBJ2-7	CASSVALAGVYEQYF	TGTGCCAGCAGCGTAGCTCTAGCGGGAGTCTACGAGCAGTACTTC
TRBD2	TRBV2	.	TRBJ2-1	CASSVRRSTSVHNEQFF	TGTGCCAGCAGTGTCCGCCGGTCTACTAGCGTCCACAATGAGCAGTTCTTC
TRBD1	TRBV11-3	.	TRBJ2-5	CASSLDSGTGDQETQYF	TGTGCCAGCAGCTTAGACTCCGGGACAGGGGACCAAGAGACCCAGTACTTC
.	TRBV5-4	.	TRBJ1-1	CASSPSGLPKPGTEAFF	TGTGCCAGCAGCCCCAGTGGTCTCCCCAAGCCGGGCACTGAAGCTTTCTTT
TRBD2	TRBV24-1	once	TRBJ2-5	CATSDFGLAGLKETQYF	TGTGCCACCAGTGATTTCGGACTAGCGGGATTAAAAGAGACCCAGTACTTC
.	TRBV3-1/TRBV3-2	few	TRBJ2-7	CASTTDALSEQYF	TGTGCCAGCACCACGGACGCTTTAAGCGAGCAGTACTTC
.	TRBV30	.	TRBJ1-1	CAWDVRVAVSF	TGTGCCTGGGATGTACGAGTGGCGGTAAGCTTT
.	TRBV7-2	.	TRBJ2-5	CASSLGSEETQYF	TGTGCCAGCAGCTTAGGCTCGGAGGAGACCCAGTACTTC
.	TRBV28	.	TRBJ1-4	CASSLAGTNEKLFF	TGTGCCAGCAGTTTAGCTGGAACTAATGAAAAACTGTTTTTT
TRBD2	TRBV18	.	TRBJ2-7	CASSPPGGTLSYEQYF	TGTGCCAGCTCACCACCGGGGGGGACCCTATCCTACGAGCAGTACTTC
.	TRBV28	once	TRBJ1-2	CASSLEGVPNYGYTF	TGTGCCAGCAGTCTGGAGGGGGTCCCTAACTATGGCTACACCTTC
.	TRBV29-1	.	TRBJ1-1	CSVFPAFF	TGCAGCGTTTTCCCCGCTTTCTTT
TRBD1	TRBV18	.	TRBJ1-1	CASSPRGRLGDTEAFF	TGTGCCAGCTCACCCAGGGGGCGCCTGGGGGACACTGAAGCTTTCTTT
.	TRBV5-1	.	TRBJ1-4	CASNELGTSGEKLFF	TGCGCCAGCAACGAACTGGGGACGTCAGGAGAAAAACTGTTTTTT
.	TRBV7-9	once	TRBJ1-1	CASSYQSGGNTEAFF	TGTGCCAGCAGCTACCAAAGCGGTGGGAACACTGAAGCTTTCTTT
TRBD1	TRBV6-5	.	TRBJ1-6	CASSYGTASNSPLHF	TGTGCCAGCAGTTACGGGACAGCCTCTAATTCACCCCTCCACTTT
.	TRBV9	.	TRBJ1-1	CASSVGVGGRYSEAFF	TGTGCCAGCAGCGTCGGCGTAGGGGGTAGGTACTCTGAAGCTTTCTTT
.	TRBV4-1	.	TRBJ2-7	CASSQDQLLLYEQYF	TGCGCCAGCAGCCAAGATCAACTACTCCTCTACGAGCAGTACTTC
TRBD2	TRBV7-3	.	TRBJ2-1	CASSLASGGQAEQFF	TGTGCCAGCAGCTTAGCTAGCGGGGGGCAGGCTGAGCAGTTCTTC
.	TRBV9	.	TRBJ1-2	CASSARGEGAGGYTF	TGTGCCAGCAGCGCGAGAGGGGAAGGGGCTGGTGGCTACACCTTC
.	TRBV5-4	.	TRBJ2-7	CASSASGGSVYEQYF	TGTGCCAGCAGCGCCTCCGGTGGTAGCGTATACGAGCAGTACTTC
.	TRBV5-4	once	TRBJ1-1	CASSSQGPNTEAFF	TGTGCCAGCAGCTCACAGGGACCGAACACTGAAGCTTTCTTT
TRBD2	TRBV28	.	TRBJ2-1	CASSSQLGLAEGNEQFF	TGTGCCAGCAGTTCCCAGCTGGGACTAGCGGAAGGGAATGAGCAGTTCTTC
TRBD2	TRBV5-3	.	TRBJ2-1	CAKKGLAGPWVEQFF	TGTGCCAAAAAGGGACTAGCGGGTCCCTGGGTGGAGCAGTTCTTC
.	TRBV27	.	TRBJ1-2	CASSLRENNYGYTF	TGTGCCAGCAGTTTAAGGGAGAATAACTATGGCTACACCTTC
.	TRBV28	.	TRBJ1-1	CASSLSLAGLRTEAFF	TGTGCCAGCAGTTTATCTTTAGCAGGCCTCCGGACTGAAGCTTTCTTT
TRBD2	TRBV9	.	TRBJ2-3	CASSVGGRLTDTQYF	TGTGCCAGCAGCGTAGGCGGGAGGCTCACAGATACGCAGTATTTT
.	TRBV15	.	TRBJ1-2	CATSRGGAIPTYGYTF	TGTGCCACCAGCCGCGGTGGGGCCATCCCCACCTATGGCTACACCTTC
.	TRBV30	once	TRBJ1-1	CAWSGTGNTEAFF	TGTGCCTGGAGTGGAACAGGGAACACTGAAGCTTTCTTT
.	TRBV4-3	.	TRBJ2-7	CASSQESAGPSYEQYF	TGCGCCAGCAGCCAAGAGAGCGCGGGACCTTCCTACGAGCAGTACTTC
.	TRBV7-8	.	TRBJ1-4	CASSLVTTASNEKLFF	TGTGCCAGCAGCTTAGTCACGACAGCCTCAAATGAAAAACTGTTTTTT
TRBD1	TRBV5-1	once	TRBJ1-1	CASSFITGVKAEAFF	TGCGCCAGCAGCTTTATCACAGGGGTAAAGGCTGAAGCTTTCTTT
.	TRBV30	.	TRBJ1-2	CAWSVGGGYTF	TGTGCCTGGAGTGTAGGGGGTGGCTACACCTTC
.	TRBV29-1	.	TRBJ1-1	CSPRRGMRTEAFF	TGCAGCCCCCGCCGGGGTATGAGGACTGAAGCTTTCTTT
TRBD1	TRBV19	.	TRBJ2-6	CASSPRRQGAGANVLTF	TGTGCCAGTAGTCCGCGGAGACAGGGGGCTGGGGCCAACGTCCTGACTTTC
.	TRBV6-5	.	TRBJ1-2	CASSYPLGGGIGYTF	TGTGCCAGCAGTTACCCTCTAGGGGGGGGTATTGGCTACACCTTC
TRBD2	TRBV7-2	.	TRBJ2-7	CASSWSLAGGTYEQYF	TGTGCCAGCAGCTGGTCACTAGCGGGAGGGACCTACGAGCAGTACTTC
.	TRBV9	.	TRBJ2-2	CASSVYTGELFF	TGTGCCAGCAGCGTATACACCGGGGAGCTGTTTTTT
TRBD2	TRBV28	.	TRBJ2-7	CASSLAGVGYEQYF	TGTGCCAGCAGTTTAGCGGGAGTAGGCTACGAGCAGTACTTC
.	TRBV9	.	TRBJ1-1	CASSPHQQGLTPEAFF	TGTGCCAGCAGCCCTCACCAACAGGGCCTGACCCCTGAAGCTTTCTTT
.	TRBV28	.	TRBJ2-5	CASSTPSRSAETQYF	TGTGCCAGCAGTACCCCCTCAAGATCTGCGGAGACCCAGTACTTC
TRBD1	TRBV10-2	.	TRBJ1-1	CASSRTGTNTEAFF	TGCGCCAGCAGCCGGACAGGGACGAACACTGAAGCTTTCTTT
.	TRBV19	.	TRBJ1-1	CASSIWGGHTEAFF	TGTGCCAGTAGTATTTGGGGAGGACACACTGAAGCTTTCTTT
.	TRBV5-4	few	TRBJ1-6	CASSLADSYNSPLHF	TGTGCCAGCAGCTTGGCAGACTCCTATAATTCACCCCTCCACTTT
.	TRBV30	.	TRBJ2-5	CATRGVKETQYF	TGTGCCACCCGGGGAGTCAAAGAGACCCAGTACTTC
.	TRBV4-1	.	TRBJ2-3	CASSRPSAPADTQYF	TGCGCCAGCAGCCGCCCTAGTGCCCCAGCAGATACGCAGTATTTT
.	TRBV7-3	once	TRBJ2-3	CASSSSPVDTQYF	TGTGCCAGCAGCTCTTCTCCTGTGGATACGCAGTATTTT
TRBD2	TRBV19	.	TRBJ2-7	CASSSSGNPYEQYF	TGTGCCAGTAGTAGTAGCGGGAACCCTTACGAGCAGTACTTC
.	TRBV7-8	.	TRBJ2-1	CASSLGGPTVEFF	TGTGCCAGCAGCTTAGGGGGACCGACGGTTGAGTTCTTC
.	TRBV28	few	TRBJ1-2	CASSLLGVPRGYTF	TGTGCCAGCAGTTTACTGGGGGTGCCGCGTGGCTACACCTTC